This T cell receptor (beta chain) emerged from a study of siplizumab effects on memory and regulatory T cells. Regarding the study as a whole: Tregs proliferating in siplizumab cultures lacked confirmation of their suppressive function. The mapping of alloreactive clones to unstimulated subsets covered only a minor fraction of them.

Unstimulated naive, memory, effector memory and TEMRA subsets were sequenced, and this was done in a few donor pairs. Germline loops: CDR1 MNHEY, CDR2 SVGAGI. This CDR3 is built from 11 residues. Between the trimmed V and J ends, which lost 6 bases and 5 bases, there was a span of 7 bases. With respect to this clone: Its antigen is still unknown.

The data were produced by immunoSEQ multiplex PCR, yet TCRdb's version contains in-frame clones alone and is incomplete. The sample lists approximately 60,000 clones, 70% to 85% occurring once. The material sequenced was memory CD4+ T cells sorted from blood. The chain couples TRBV6-5 to TRBJ1-2; maybe TRBD1 (6 bases). The clonotype was recovered from a human donor in good health. The CDR3 spells CASSTGYGYTF. CDR3 bases: TGTGCCAGCAGCACAGGGTATGGCTACACCTTC.